The 20 T cell receptor beta chains presented below share a single source sample, sequenced in a study of metastatic and nonmetastatic thyroid tumors. With MiXCR, TCRdb called clones anew from the PCR reads. The table includes around 38,000 clones, approximately 28% detected once. No treatment had been given to any patient before thyroid surgery. The specimen was blood. All receptors derive from a male donor with papillary thyroid cancer or a benign thyroid nodule (not recorded which). Some clones in this sample may be carry-over from other donors' samples.

The CDR3 protein is CASSHGESYNSPLHF. The CDR3 region has the DNA TGTGCCAGCAGCCACGGGGAATCCTATAATTCACCCCTCCACTTT. The chain recombines TRBV3-1 with TRBJ1-6; D unclear. CDR1 LGHDT and CDR2 YNNKEL come from the germline V gene (reference sequence). Trimming pared 3 bases from V and 1 base from J, leaving 7 bases between. CDR3 length: 15 amino acids.

Ten or more counts support this clone. The chain links TRBV5-5 to TRBJ2-1; D is uncertain. CDR3 size: 12 residues. V dropped 5 bases and J dropped 10 bases, with 13 bases sitting between them. Germline CDR1 is SGHKS and CDR2 is YYEKEE (reference sequence). CDR3 bases: TGTGCCAGCAGACCTGTCACGCAGGAGCAGTTCTTC. It is translated as CASRPVTQEQFF.

This clone was counted ten times or more. The V gene is TRBV3-1, the J gene TRBJ2-1, with 7 positions matching TRBD2. This CDR3 is 14 amino acids long. Trimming at V came to 10 bases and at J to 9 bases, leaving 15 bases not matched to a gene. The germline gives CDR1 LGHDT, CDR2 YNNKEL (reference sequence). This CDR3 is CATSGGAGLGEQFF. CDR3 bases: TGTGCCACCAGTGGTGGAGCGGGATTAGGTGAGCAGTTCTTC.

This clone was detected only a few times. The chain combines TRBV27 with TRBJ1-2, with 7 bases aligning to TRBD1. Trimming at V came to 0 bases and at J to 9 bases, leaving 10 bases not matched to a gene. Per the germline V gene, CDR1 is MNHEY and CDR2 is SMNVEV (reference sequence). The CDR3 runs to 15 residues. The CDR3 sequence: CASSLSSVTGRCYTF. The CDR3 bases are TGTGCCAGCAGTTTATCTTCCGTGACAGGGCGATGCTACACCTTC.

This clone is termed medium-sized. This rearrangement joins TRBV5-1 to TRBJ2-2; the match to TRBD2 covers 12 bases. J gave up 6 bases and V 3 bases, and 3 bases lay outside the gene matches. This CDR3 spans 15 amino acids. Looked up from germline, CDR1 is SGHRS and CDR2 is YFSETQ. Written as DNA, the CDR3 is TGCGCCAGCAGCTATGGGACTAGCGGGCCCGGGGAGCTGTTTTTT. This sequence encodes CASSYGTSGPGELFF.

The rearrangement joins TRBV5-5 to TRBJ2-7; D is possibly TRBD2 (6 bases). V lost 9 bases, J lost 5 bases, and 12 bases lay in between. The germline V gene has CDR1 SGHKS and CDR2 YYEKEE (reference sequence). The CDR3 sequence is 11 residues long. CDR3 nucleotides: TGTGCCATCACGGAGGGCAACGAGCAGTACTTC. It is translated as CAITEGNEQYF.

The table lists this clone with a count of one. The chain couples TRBV2 to TRBJ1-1; a possible D gene is TRBD1 (5 bases). The CDR3 extends over 19 amino acids. Trimming took off 4 bases at V and 3 bases at J, with 27 bases between the two ends. Germline V lookup: CDR1 SNHLY, CDR2 FYNNEI. CDR3 residues: CASSGTQVTAVVVYTEAFF. In DNA form, the CDR3 reads TGTGCCAGCAGTGGGACACAAGTAACAGCGGTGGTGGTGTACACTGAAGCTTTCTTT. The complete variable domain, with remaining parts taken from reference TRBV2 and TRBJ1-1, reads EPEVTQTPSHQVTQMGQEVILRCVPISNHLYFYWYRQILGQKVEFLVSFYNNEISEKSEIFDDQFSVERPDGSNFTLKIRSTKLEDSAMYFCASSGTQVTAVVVYTEAFFGQGTRLTVV.

The table lists this clone with many counts. The genes are TRBV6-1 and TRBJ2-4, with TRBD1 identical over 10 bases. Germline V gene sequence: CDR1 MNHNS, CDR2 SASEGT. V trimming: 9 bases; J trimming: 5 bases; junction bases outside the gene matches: 10. CDR3 length equals 15 residues. CDR3 sequence reads: CASQPGTGVENIQYF. CDR3 coding DNA: TGTGCCAGTCAACCGGGGACAGGGGTAGAAAACATTCAGTACTTC.

This clone has a handful of counts. The chain is built from TRBV6-1 and TRBJ1-5; the match to TRBD1 covers 7 bases. Germline assignment: CDR1 MNHNS and CDR2 SASEGT. This CDR3 is 15 amino acids long. The junction had 7 bases not matched to a gene; V was cut back by 6 bases and J by 2 bases. In DNA, the CDR3 is TGTGCCAGCAGGGTAGGGGGCACTGGCAATCAGCCCCAGCATTTT. Its translation: CASRVGGTGNQPQHF.

Many counts were recorded for this clone. In DNA, the CDR3 is TGTGCCAGCAGCGTCCCCGCGGGGGAGAACGGCAATCAGCCCCAGCATTTT. Translating gives CASSVPAGENGNQPQHF. This chain links TRBV7-3 with TRBJ1-5; TRBD1 is a possible D gene (5 bases). Germline V gives CDR1 SGHTA, CDR2 FQGTGA. Deletions cut 5 bases from V and 2 bases from J, with 19 bases between. This CDR3 has 17 amino acids.

This clone is medium-sized by share. The CDR3 coding sequence is TGTGCCAGCAGTTCCCAGCGGGGGGCCAATGAGCAGTTCTTC. Encoded protein: CASSSQRGANEQFF. The chain recombines TRBV6-1 with TRBJ2-1; TRBD2 aligns across 9 bases. Germline assignment: CDR1 MNHNS and CDR2 SASEGT. V was clipped by 5 bases and J by 6 bases; unmatched bases: 5. This CDR3 contains 14 residues.

The chain links TRBV28 to TRBJ1-3; maybe TRBD1 (6 bases). The germline V and J ends were trimmed by 3 bases and 4 bases, with 13 bases remaining between them. CDR1 MDHEN and CDR2 SYDVKM come from the germline V gene. The CDR3 spans 15 residues. The CDR3 DNA is TGTGCCAGCAGTTTTAGAGGGGGGATCGGAAACACCATATATTTT. Translation gives CASSFRGGIGNTIYF.

This clone was observed many times. The chain uses TRBV5-6 and TRBJ2-7; D is uncertain. V lost 4 bases and J lost 4, with 12 bases in between. The CDR3 totals 13 residues. Germline V gene sequence: CDR1 SGHDT, CDR2 YYEEEE. The CDR3 is CASSPDGQYEQYF. The CDR3 nucleotides read TGTGCCAGCAGCCCGGATGGTCAATACGAGCAGTACTTC.

This clone has a count of ten or more. The V and J genes are TRBV27 and TRBJ1-1; TRBD1 matches at 7 bases. Germline V CDR1 and CDR2: MNHEY, SMNVEV (reference sequence). After removal of 5 bases from V and 6 bases from J, the junction contained 6 bases not matched to a gene. The CDR3 length is 13 residues. Here the CDR3 reads CASSPNRGAEAFF. The CDR3 bases are TGTGCCAGCAGTCCAAACAGGGGCGCTGAAGCTTTCTTT.

The DNA of the CDR3 is TGTGCCTGGAGTGTCCCCCGGGGGCAGGCCTACAATGAGCAGTTCTTC. Its translation is CAWSVPRGQAYNEQFF. The V call is TRBV30, the J call TRBJ2-1, with D perhaps assigned TRBD1 or TRBD2 (6 bases each). Looked up from germline, CDR1 is GTSNPN and CDR2 is SVGIG (reference sequence). This CDR3 comprises 16 residues. Trimming shortened V by 0 bases and J by 2 bases, and 14 bases separated the two germline ends. The variable domain in full, with the rest retrieved from reference TRBV30 and TRBJ2-1, is SQTIHQWPATLVQPVGSPLSLECTVEGTSNPNLYWYRQAAGRGLQLLFYSVGIGQISSEVPQNLSASRPQDRQFILSSKKLLLSDSGFYLCAWSVPRGQAYNEQFFGPGTRLTVL.

This clone was detected many times. The V and J genes are TRBV12-3 or TRBV12-4 and TRBJ1-1; the D is unclear. This CDR3 has 12 amino acids. Trimming took off 3 bases at V and 10 bases at J, with 12 bases between the two ends. CDR3 protein: CASSFRGFGAFF. CDR3 coding DNA: TGTGCCAGCAGTTTTCGGGGTTTTGGAGCTTTCTTT.

This clone was seen many times. The chain employs TRBV6-5 and TRBJ1-2; D is unclear. The germline V gene encodes CDR1 MNHEY and CDR2 SVGAGI. V was cut by 1 base and J by 4 bases, with 4 bases left in between. The CDR3 totals 12 residues. The CDR3 loop is CASSYWGYGYTF. CDR3 bases: TGTGCCAGCAGTTACTGGGGCTATGGCTACACCTTC.

This clone was detected ten times or more. The junction departs from the called germline gene at one end, perhaps through a read error. The V gene is TRBV7-6, the J gene TRBJ1-1, with TRBD1 as a possible D gene (5 bases). This CDR3 has 15 amino acids. Germline loops: CDR1 SGHVS, CDR2 FNYEAQ. The CDR3 protein is CASNLMGDGKTEAFF. The CDR3 nucleotides are TGTGCCAGCAACTTAATGGGGGATGGGAAGACTGAAGCTTTCTTT.

Turning to this clone: Because it lacks the conserved phenylalanine or tryptophan at the end, this CDR3 is likely a read error. CDR3 in amino acids: CASSRCQPYQQYL. DNA of the CDR3: TGTGCCAGCAGTCGGTGTCAGCCCTACCAGCAGTACCTC. J is TRBJ2-7 and V is TRBV28; D uncertain. This CDR3 comprises 13 residues. Germline V gene lookup returns CDR1 MDHEN and CDR2 SYDVKM.

This clone was counted between two and nine times. One end of the junction varies from germline; a read error may be responsible. This rearrangement joins TRBV6-1 to TRBJ2-3; the D is unclear. The CDR3 has 13 residues. Per the germline V gene, CDR1 is MNHNS and CDR2 is SASEGT. CDR3: CASSSPRIDKQYF. CDR3 in DNA: TGTGCCAGCAGTTCCCCTAGGATTGATAAGCAGTATTTT.